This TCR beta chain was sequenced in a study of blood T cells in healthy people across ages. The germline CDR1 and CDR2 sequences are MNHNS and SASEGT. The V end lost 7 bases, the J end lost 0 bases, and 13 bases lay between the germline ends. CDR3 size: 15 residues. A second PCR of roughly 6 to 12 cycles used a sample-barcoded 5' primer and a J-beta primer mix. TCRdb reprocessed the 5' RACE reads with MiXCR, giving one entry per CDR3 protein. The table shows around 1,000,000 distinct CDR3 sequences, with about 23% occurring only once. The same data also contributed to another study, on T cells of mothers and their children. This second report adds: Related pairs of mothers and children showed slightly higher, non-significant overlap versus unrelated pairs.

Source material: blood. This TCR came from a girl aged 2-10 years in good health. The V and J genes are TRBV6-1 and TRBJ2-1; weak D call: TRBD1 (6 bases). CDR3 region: CASTPLDSSYNEQFF. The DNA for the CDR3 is TGTGCCAGCACCCCTCTGGACAGCTCCTACAATGAGCAGTTCTTC.